The 18 T cell receptor beta chains below all came from one sample that was sequenced in a study of blood T cell repertoires in COVID-19. Clones were read by immunoSEQ multiplex PCR, and TCRdb kept only the in-frame ones, dropping some. The sample has 200,000 to 250,000 clones, roughly 79% seen once. The sample consisted of peripheral blood. The receptor source for this set is a woman older than 75 with acute or convalescent COVID-19.

This chain connects TRBV5-5 to TRBJ2-2; the D gene is possibly TRBD2 (6 bases). Trimming took 4 bases from V and 8 from J, leaving 15 bases between them. This CDR3 is built from 14 residues. CDR1 and CDR2 from the germline V gene are SGHKS and YYEKEE (reference sequence). The CDR3 here is CASSPGTELGELFF. The CDR3 coding sequence is TGTGCCAGCAGCCCCGGGACTGAATTAGGGGAGCTGTTTTTT.

The CDR3 spells CASSFAHYNEQFF. The CDR3 DNA follows: TGTGCCAGCAGCTTCGCACATTACAATGAGCAGTTCTTC. This rearrangement joins TRBV11-2 to TRBJ2-1, with unresolved D. The CDR3 totals 13 residues. V shed 3 bases and J shed 4 bases, with 7 bases lying between them. Germline CDR1 reads SGHAT; CDR2 reads FQNNGV.

This clone was seen once. The chain joins TRBV5-1 to TRBJ2-3; no definite D call. Between the trimmed V and J ends, which lost 1 base and 0 bases, there was a span of 6 bases. From germline, CDR1 is SGHRS and CDR2 YFSETQ. This CDR3 is 14 amino acids long. The CDR3 DNA reads as TGCGCCAGCAGCTTGAGCGTGAGCACAGATACGCAGTATTTT. This sequence encodes CASSLSVSTDTQYF. Filled out from reference TRBV5-1 and TRBJ2-3, the complete variable domain reads KAGVTQTPRYLIKTRGQQVTLSCSPISGHRSVSWYQQTPGQGLQFLFEYFSETQRNKGNFPGRFSGRQFSNSRSEMNVSTLELGDSALYLCASSLSVSTDTQYFGPGTRLTVL.

This rearrangement joins TRBV30 to TRBJ1-2; TRBD1 is a possible D gene (5 bases). V dropped 5 bases and J dropped 3 bases, with 13 bases sitting between them. This CDR3 is built from 13 residues. CDR1 GTSNPN and CDR2 SVGIG come from the germline V gene (reference sequence). The CDR3 DNA sequence: TGTGCCTGGCGATGGAGGGGTTACTATGGCTACACCTTC. Encoded protein: CAWRWRGYYGYTF.

This clone appeared a few times. The chain is built from TRBV11-2 and TRBJ2-5; 7 bases line up with TRBD2. Germline V gene lookup returns CDR1 SGHAT and CDR2 FQNNGV. With 4 bases clipped from V and 3 bases from J, the junction kept 8 bases outside the gene matches. The CDR3 covers 15 residues. The CDR3 region is CASSSGGTGEETQYF. The DNA for the CDR3 is TGTGCCAGCAGCTCCGGGGGGACCGGGGAAGAGACCCAGTACTTC.

The chain couples TRBV6-2 or TRBV6-3 to TRBJ1-5; the D gene is possibly TRBD1 (5 bases). This CDR3 is 15 amino acids long. V was clipped by 5 bases and J by 1 base, with 12 bases between them. Germline V CDR1 and CDR2: MNHEY, SVGEGT. CDR3 DNA sequence: TGTGCCAGCAGTCCAGGGTCTCGGAGCAATCAGCCCCAGCATTTT. Protein product: CASSPGSRSNQPQHF.

The V gene is TRBV7-9, the J gene TRBJ2-3, with D hard to call. V dropped 7 bases and J dropped 1 base, with 15 bases sitting between them. This CDR3 comprises 15 residues. The germline CDR1 and CDR2 sequences are SEHNR and FQNEAQ (reference sequence). The CDR3 loop reads CASNLLAAGTDTQYF. CDR3 nucleotides: TGTGCCAGCAACTTGTTAGCCGCTGGCACAGATACGCAGTATTTT. The full variable domain, completed using reference TRBV7-9 and TRBJ2-3, is DTGVSQNPRHKITKRGQNVTFRCDPISEHNRLYWYRQTLGQGPEFLTYFQNEAQLEKSRLLSDRFSAERPKGSFSTLEIQRTEQGDSAMYLCASNLLAAGTDTQYFGPGTRLTVL.

The chain combines TRBV7-3 with TRBJ2-1; the D gene is possibly TRBD2 (6 bases). The CDR3 extends over 17 amino acids. Trimming removed 2 bases at V and 2 bases at J, with 16 bases between. Germline V gives CDR1 SGHTA, CDR2 FQGTGA. DNA for the CDR3: TGTGCCAGCAGCTTATATTCCACTAGCAGCACCTACAATGAGCAGTTCTTC. Its protein is CASSLYSTSSTYNEQFF. The whole variable domain, filled in from reference TRBV7-3 and TRBJ2-1, reads GAGVSQTPSNKVTEKGKYVELRCDPISGHTALYWYRQSLGQGPEFLIYFQGTGAADDSGLPNDRFFAVRPEGSVSTLKIQRTERGDSAVYLCASSLYSTSSTYNEQFFGPGTRLTVL.

This clone was seen only once. The gene calls are TRBV9 and TRBJ2-5, with D maybe TRBD1 (5 bases). Germline-derived CDR1 and CDR2 are SGDLS and YYNGEE. This CDR3 comprises 15 residues. V lost 0 bases, J lost 4 bases, and 13 bases lay in between. As DNA, the CDR3 is TGTGCCAGCAGCGTAGGTCAGGGAACCGCAGAGACCCAGTACTTC. Amino acids: CASSVGQGTAETQYF. The full variable domain, rest sourced from reference TRBV9 and TRBJ2-5, is DSGVTQTPKHLITATGQRVTLRCSPRSGDLSVYWYQQSLDQGLQFLIQYYNGEERAKGNILERFSAQQFPDLHSELNLSSLELGDSALYFCASSVGQGTAETQYFGPGTRLLVL.

This sequence joins TRBV5-1 and TRBJ1-3, with D uncertain. CDR1 is SGHRS and CDR2 is YFSETQ in the germline V gene. The CDR3 covers 14 residues. V was shortened by 7 bases and J by 0 bases, with 11 bases between the two germline ends. The CDR3 DNA sequence: TGCGCCAGCTCGTCAGGCGTCTCTGGAAACACCATATATTTT. Translating gives CASSSGVSGNTIYF.

This clone was detected once. V usage is TRBV10-3 and J usage is TRBJ1-2; TRBD1 matches 10 bases. CDR3 length equals 15 residues. Germline lookup yields CDR1 ENHRY and CDR2 SYGVKD. The junction had 7 bases not matched to a gene; V was cut back by 6 bases and J by 3 bases. The CDR3 region has the DNA TGTGCCATCAGCCGGTTGGACAGGGGGGACTATGGCTACACCTTC. It specifies CAISRLDRGDYGYTF.

The chain uses TRBV19 and TRBJ2-3; 10 nucleotides line up with TRBD2. In germline, CDR1 is LNHDA, CDR2 SQIVND (reference sequence). After removal of 5 bases from V and 4 bases from J, the junction contained 9 bases not matched to a gene. This CDR3 region has 16 residues. CDR3 region: CASSELAGGGADTQYF. The CDR3 DNA is TGTGCCAGTAGTGAGTTAGCGGGAGGAGGCGCAGATACGCAGTATTTT.

This chain connects TRBV24-1 to TRBJ2-3, with 9 positions matching TRBD2. This CDR3 region has 15 residues. The ends lost 5 bases at V and 4 bases at J; junction bases unmatched: 6. Germline CDR1 KGHDR, CDR2 SFDVKD. The CDR3 is CATSANSGGADTQYF. CDR3 coding DNA: TGTGCCACCAGTGCGAATAGCGGGGGCGCAGATACGCAGTATTTT.

As regards this clone: Within the sample, other DNA sequences also encode this same CDR3. The chain is built from TRBV6-5 and TRBJ2-1; 7 nucleotides align to TRBD2. The ends lost 6 bases at V and 1 base at J; junction bases unmatched: 3. CDR3 length: 14 amino acids. CDR1 is MNHEY and CDR2 is SVGAGI in the germline V gene. CDR3 sequence reads: CASRTGGSYNEQFF. In DNA form, the CDR3 reads TGTGCCAGCAGAACCGGGGGGTCCTACAATGAGCAGTTCTTC.

Of note for this clone: The sample holds other DNA sequences that translate to the same CDR3. The V call is TRBV7-8, the J call TRBJ2-5; unclear D gene. The V and J ends lost 3 bases and 5 bases respectively, with 7 bases between them. In germline, CDR1 is SGHVS, CDR2 FQNEAQ. The CDR3 contains 12 residues. DNA for the CDR3: TGTGCCAGCAGCTTCAACCGGGAGACCCAGTACTTC. Translation: CASSFNRETQYF.

The chain recombines TRBV10-3 with TRBJ1-1; the D gene is possibly TRBD1 (5 bases). The CDR3 consists of 15 residues. Trimming cost V 10 bases and J 10 bases, with 28 bases left between them. The germline V gene encodes CDR1 ENHRY and CDR2 SYGVKD. CDR3 DNA sequence: TGTGCCACCCAGCGGGGCTCCTTATTCCCCTCGCGAGCTTTCTTT. It codes for CATQRGSLFPSRAFF.

The V call is TRBV6-1, the J call TRBJ2-2; D remains ambiguous. The V end lost 3 bases, the J end lost 5 bases, and 4 bases lay between the germline ends. Germline loops: CDR1 MNHNS, CDR2 SASEGT. The CDR3 consists of 12 residues. The CDR3 region has the DNA TGTGCCAGCAGTGACGGGACCGGGGAGCTGTTTTTT. Translating it yields CASSDGTGELFF.

The chain's CDR3 is CASSPTDRAHEQYF. The CDR3 coding sequence is TGTGCCAGCAGCCCCACTGACAGGGCCCACGAGCAGTACTTC. The V call is TRBV9, the J call TRBJ2-7; the match to TRBD1 covers 7 bases. V gave up 4 bases and J gave up 5 bases; unmatched junction bases: 9. The CDR3 extends over 14 amino acids. Germline assignment: CDR1 SGDLS and CDR2 YYNGEE.